The 8 T cell receptor beta chains listed next were all sequenced from one sample in a study of cytomegalovirus exposure and HLA in healthy donors. PCR involved 60 Vbeta and 13 Jbeta primers. Assay used: immunoSEQ multiplex PCR; TCRdb lists only in-frame clones, some missing. This table has 250,000 to 350,000 clones, 80% to 90% appearing once. The specimen sequenced was PBMCs. The receptors stem from a man between 40 and 49 years old in good health and CMV-seropositive.

The chain employs TRBV27 and TRBJ1-6; D is uncertain. This CDR3 is built from 14 residues. Per the germline V gene, CDR1 is MNHEY and CDR2 is SMNVEV (reference sequence). The V end was cut by 5 bases, the J end by 7 bases, with 12 bases between. The CDR3 DNA sequence: TGTGCCAGCAGTGGCACCACCCCCAATTCACCCCTCCACTTT. This encodes CASSGTTPNSPLHF.

This chain joins TRBV7-9 and TRBJ2-7; maybe TRBD2 (5 bases). The CDR3 spans 15 residues. Per germline, CDR1 SEHNR and CDR2 FQNEAQ (reference sequence). V lost 4 bases and J 5 bases, leaving 18 bases between the germline ends. This CDR3 reads CASSSVGRHYNEQYF. CDR3 in DNA: TGTGCCAGCAGCTCCGTAGGGAGACACTATAACGAGCAGTACTTC. The full variable domain, its missing parts supplied by reference TRBV7-9 and TRBJ2-7, is DTGVSQNPRHKITKRGQNVTFRCDPISEHNRLYWYRQTLGQGPEFLTYFQNEAQLEKSRLLSDRFSAERPKGSFSTLEIQRTEQGDSAMYLCASSSVGRHYNEQYFGPGTRLTVT.

The chain uses TRBV28 and TRBJ2-7; 7 nucleotides align to TRBD1. Germline CDR1 reads MDHEN; CDR2 reads SYDVKM. Trimming removed 6 bases from V and 0 bases from J; junction bases left unmatched: 2. The CDR3 consists of 13 residues. CDR3 amino acids: CASRGQFSYEQYF. The CDR3 DNA reads TGTGCCAGCAGGGGACAGTTCTCCTACGAGCAGTACTTC.

This clone occurred once. Here the CDR3 reads CASSLTQNTGELFF. The CDR3 nucleotides read TGTGCCAGCAGCTTAACACAGAACACCGGGGAGCTGTTTTTT. J is TRBJ2-2 and V is TRBV7-3; D gene unclear. Germline CDR1 reads SGHTA; CDR2 reads FQGTGA. There are 14 residues in the CDR3. V was shortened by 0 bases and J by 1 base, with 3 bases between the two germline ends.

J is TRBJ2-3 and V is TRBV14, with D possibly matching TRBD2 (5 bases). The CDR3 contains 16 residues. In germline, CDR1 is SGHDN, CDR2 FVKESK. The V gene lost 4 bases and the J gene lost 2 bases, with 16 bases spanning the gap. Here the CDR3 DNA reads TGTGCCAGCAGCCGGACTCGGCTGGGGTCCACAGATACGCAGTATTTT. Translated, it gives CASSRTRLGSTDTQYF.

This CDR3 reads CASSSLGRRGLSYEQYF. CDR3 DNA sequence: TGTGCCAGTAGTAGCCTAGGCCGAAGGGGGCTTTCCTACGAGCAGTACTTC. The chain recombines TRBV19 with TRBJ2-7; the match to TRBD1 covers 7 bases. Germline lookup yields CDR1 LNHDA and CDR2 SQIVND (reference sequence). This CDR3 spans 17 amino acids. Germline trimming cut 4 bases from V and 1 base from J; bases unmatched to any gene: 13.

This chain links TRBV7-2 with TRBJ1-2; D possibly corresponds to TRBD1 (6 bases). This CDR3 has 15 residues. V gave up 4 bases and J gave up 1 base, with 13 bases separating them. The germline V gene encodes CDR1 SGHTA and CDR2 FQGNSA. The chain's CDR3 is CASSSPTDSNYGYTF. The CDR3 DNA sequence: TGTGCCAGCAGCTCCCCCACGGACAGTAACTATGGCTACACCTTC.

The V gene is TRBV30, the J gene TRBJ2-3, with 11 nucleotides matching TRBD2. The germline V gene has CDR1 GTSNPN and CDR2 SVGIG (reference sequence). With V trimmed by 3 bases and J by 4 bases, 6 bases remained unmatched. This CDR3 contains 15 residues. CDR3 DNA sequence: TGTGCCTGGAGGACCCCACTAGCGGGAGCAGATACGCAGTATTTT. As protein: CAWRTPLAGADTQYF.